The TCR beta chain under discussion was sequenced for a study of shared clonotypes between healthy human individuals. About the research overall: CD4 naive cells filled three plates per donor, CD4 memory three, CD8 naive two and CD8 memory one.

Worth noting for this clone: Additional DNA sequences in this sample encode the identical CDR3.

The CDR3 is 14 residues long. J lost 4 bases, V lost 2 bases, and 1 base had no gene match. Germline CDR1 and CDR2: SNHLY and FYNNEI. CD45RO-negative, CCR7-positively selected cells formed the naive CD8 fraction, excluding terminally differentiated effector memory CD45RA+ cells. It was across several immunoSEQ plates that each subset's genomic DNA was evenly split. DNA at around 200 ng, 25,000 to 35,000 T cell genomes, went into sorted-subset replicate PCRs. The table came from immunoSEQ multiplex PCR; TCRdb's copy has only in-frame clones and leaves some out. The sample holds roughly 2,000,000 clones; 85% to 95% are singletons and the top ten take approximately 1%.

The sequence was obtained from a man aged 18-30 years in good health. This chain uses TRBV2 with TRBJ2-5; 10 positions match TRBD2. Sequencing was carried out using naive CD8+ T cells sorted from blood. CDR3 nucleotide sequence: TGTGCCAGCAGTGAACTAGCGGGGGCAGAGACCCAGTACTTC. It is translated as CASSELAGAETQYF.